These 28 T cell receptor beta chains were all obtained from the same sample, sequenced in a study of CD8+CD57+ T cells in acquired aplastic anemia. CDR3 and TCR beta VDJ profiling relied on a genomic DNA template. TCRdb used MiXCR to reprocess the reads, holding one entry per CDR3 protein. The sample yields around 220,000 distinct CDR3 sequences, roughly 45% seen once. Whoever was chosen for sequencing had shown CD8+CD57+ cell expansion by flow cytometry. The sequencing sample was made of sorted CD4+, CD8+, or CD8+CD57+ T cells (not recorded which) from PBMCs. The receptors stem from a human donor with aplastic anemia.

The chain recombines TRBV28 with TRBJ1-5; weak D call: TRBD1 (5 bases). The CDR3 runs to 15 residues. V lost 8 bases, J lost 1 base, and 15 bases lay in between. Looked up from germline, CDR1 is MDHEN and CDR2 is SYDVKM. The CDR3 loop is CASLGGDGSNQPQHF. CDR3 bases: TGTGCCAGCCTGGGGGGAGATGGAAGCAATCAGCCCCAGCATTTT.

This clonotype was recorded many times. CDR3 amino acids: CATSDLQSSNEQFF. The CDR3 bases are TGTGCCACCAGTGATTTACAGTCGAGCAATGAGCAGTTCTTC. The J gene is TRBJ2-1, the V gene TRBV24-1, with D hard to call. Looked up from germline, CDR1 is KGHDR and CDR2 is SFDVKD. CDR3 size: 14 residues. V dropped 1 base and J dropped 6 bases, with 9 bases sitting between them.

The J gene is TRBJ1-1, the V gene TRBV24-1; D unresolved. V gave up 7 bases and J gave up 1 base, with 12 bases separating them. CDR3 length: 14 amino acids. CDR1 and CDR2 (germline): KGHDR, SFDVKD. The DNA of the CDR3 is TGTGCCACCAGCTTAACGACCGGGAACACTGAAGCTTTCTTT. It yields the protein CATSLTTGNTEAFF.

Written as DNA, the CDR3 is TGTGCCAGCGCCCGACAGGGCGGGCAGTTCTTC. The encoded protein is CASARQGGQFF. The chain combines TRBV18 with TRBJ2-7; 7 positions match TRBD1. TRBJ2-1 explains the end of the DNA better; the J call may be wrong. The germline gives CDR1 KGHSH, CDR2 LQKENI. CDR3 size: 11 residues.

Note on this clonotype: It may be a read error: a sequence one base away is much more abundant. The chain joins TRBV6-2 or TRBV6-3 to TRBJ1-5; 9 nucleotides agree with TRBD1. Trimming cost V 7 bases and J 2 bases; bases outside gene matches: 12. CDR1 is MNHEY and CDR2 is SVGEGT in the germline V gene. The CDR3 loop spans 17 amino acids. The CDR3 region is CASKASGQGWCNQPQHF. For the CDR3, the DNA is TGTGCCAGCAAAGCTTCGGGACAGGGCTGGTGCAATCAGCCCCAGCATTTT.

The chain's CDR3 is CSVGTVTDTQYF. In DNA form, the CDR3 reads TGCAGCGTCGGGACAGTCACAGATACGCAGTATTTT. The chain has TRBV29-1 and TRBJ2-3; 7 bases are a match to TRBD1. CDR1 is SQVTM, CDR2 ANQGSEA, per germline. The junction had 2 bases not matched to a gene; V was cut back by 6 bases and J by 2 bases. This CDR3 has 12 amino acids.

The J gene is TRBJ2-1, the V gene TRBV2; a weak D match, TRBD1 (6 bases). Germline V lookup: CDR1 SNHLY, CDR2 FYNNEI. V dropped 7 bases and J dropped 1 base, with 14 bases sitting between them. This CDR3 has 15 amino acids. The CDR3 here is CASKSQTGSYNEQFF. CDR3 in DNA: TGTGCCAGCAAGAGCCAGACAGGTTCCTACAATGAGCAGTTCTTC.

In this sample, this clonotype turned up a few times. CDR3 sequence: CASSLDWAGSDTQYF. CDR3 DNA: TGCGCCAGCAGCTTGGATTGGGCAGGGTCAGATACGCAGTATTTT. This chain connects TRBV5-1 to TRBJ2-3, with a tentative D call TRBD1 (5 bases). This CDR3 comprises 15 residues. The V gene's germline CDR1 is SGHRS and CDR2 YFSETQ. Trimming removed 0 bases at V and 4 bases at J, with 12 bases between.

The count of this clonotype is one. CDR3 bases: TGCAGTGCTAGAGTCCGAGGGGACAGGGGTTCACCCCTCCACTTT. Translation: CSARVRGDRGSPLHF. The gene calls are TRBV20-1 and TRBJ1-6; 10 bases fit TRBD1. Germline trimming cut 1 base from V and 9 bases from J; bases unmatched to any gene: 6. The CDR3 extends over 15 amino acids. Germline lookup yields CDR1 DFQATT and CDR2 SNEGSKA (reference sequence).

On this clonotype itself: Mismatch with germline at one junction end may stem from a read error. The rearrangement joins TRBV10-3 to TRBJ2-5, with TRBD2 matching 15 bases. CDR3 length equals 17 residues. CDR1 is ENHRY and CDR2 is SYGVKD in the germline V gene. Here the CDR3 DNA reads TGTGCCACCAGTGGCGGGACTAGCGGGGGGCACCAAGAGACCCAGTACTTC. It specifies CATSGGTSGGHQETQYF.

The table lists this clonotype with many counts. The chain combines TRBV4-2 with TRBJ2-7; 7 bases align to TRBD2. Germline V gene sequence: CDR1 LGHNA, CDR2 YNFKEQ. This CDR3 comprises 17 residues. J gave up 3 bases and V 0 bases, and 11 bases lay outside the gene matches. CDR3 coding DNA: TGTGCCAGCAGCCAAGATCGGGTTGGGGGGGAAGGCTACGAGCAGTACTTC. Encoded protein: CASSQDRVGGEGYEQYF.

This clonotype was seen ten or more times. V gene TRBV28 combines with J gene TRBJ2-7; D unresolved. Trimming pared 2 bases from V and 5 bases from J, leaving 7 bases between. CDR3 size: 12 residues. The germline V gene has CDR1 MDHEN and CDR2 SYDVKM. The CDR3 DNA is TGTGCCAGCAGTTTACTCGGGCACGAGCAGTACTTC. Translation: CASSLLGHEQYF.

V gene TRBV10-3 combines with J gene TRBJ2-1; weak D call: TRBD2 (5 bases). V was clipped by 2 bases and J by 10 bases, with 15 bases between them. Germline values: CDR1 ENHRY, CDR2 SYGVKD. CDR3 length equals 14 residues. The DNA of the CDR3 is TGTGCCATCAGTGAGGAACTAGGAATAGGGGAGCAGTTCTTC. Its protein is CAISEELGIGEQFF.

On this clonotype itself: Germline and junction disagree at one end, which may indicate a read error. V usage is TRBV7-8 and J usage is TRBJ2-2, with D perhaps matching TRBD2 (6 bases). This CDR3 comprises 17 residues. The germline V gene encodes CDR1 SGHVS and CDR2 FQNEAQ. The CDR3 DNA reads as TGCGCCAGCAGCCTATTCGTGGGGGGTCTGTACACCGGGGAGCTGTTTTTT. It is translated as CASSLFVGGLYTGELFF.

The CDR3 DNA reads TGTGCCAGCAGCCCCCAGGGAGAGAGCAATGAGCAGTTCTTC. As protein: CASSPQGESNEQFF. This chain joins TRBV6-6 and TRBJ2-1; D may be TRBD1 or TRBD2 (5 bases each). This CDR3 comprises 14 residues. In germline, CDR1 is MNHNY, CDR2 SVGAGI (reference sequence). Trimming took off 6 bases at V and 6 bases at J, with 15 bases between the two ends.

This clonotype showed up many times. This chain connects TRBV6-5 to TRBJ1-1; possible D gene TRBD1, 5 bases. The V gene's germline CDR1 is MNHEY and CDR2 SVGAGI. V lost 2 bases and J lost 1, with 5 bases in between. CDR3 length equals 13 residues. CDR3 loop: CASSYTGNTEAFF. CDR3 nucleotides: TGTGCCAGCAGTTACACAGGGAACACTGAAGCTTTCTTT.

In regard to this clonotype: Since a much larger clone is just one base distant, this may be a read error. V is TRBV11-3 and J is TRBJ2-2; perhaps TRBD2 as D (5 bases). Per germline, CDR1 SGHNT and CDR2 YENEEA. The CDR3 totals 13 residues. The CDR3 reads CASSFRATGELLF. The DNA for the CDR3 is TGTGCCAGCAGCTTTAGGGCCACCGGGGAGCTGCTTTTT. The full variable domain, with the rest looked up from reference TRBV11-3 and TRBJ2-2, is EAGVVQSPRYKIIEKKQPVAFWCNPISGHNTLYWYLQNLGQGPELLIRYENEEAVDDSQLPKDRFSAERLKGVDSTLKIQPAELGDSAVYLCASSFRATGELLFGEGSRLTVL.

This chain links TRBV5-8 with TRBJ2-1; 10 bases fit TRBD1. V lost 4 bases to trimming and J lost 6 bases; unmatched junction nucleotides: 7. This CDR3 is 15 amino acids long. Germline loops: CDR1 SGHTS, CDR2 YDEGEE. CDR3 in DNA: TGTGCCAGCAGCGTGATGGGGACAGGGGTCAATGAGCAGTTCTTC. Translated, it gives CASSVMGTGVNEQFF.

This clonotype has a count of ten or more. This chain joins TRBV15 and TRBJ1-1; TRBD1 aligns across 7 bases. V dropped 0 bases and J dropped 1; count of bases not matched to a gene: 2. The germline gives CDR1 LNHNV, CDR2 YYDKDF (reference sequence). This CDR3 has 15 amino acids. CDR3: CATSRDDRENTEAFF. The DNA for the CDR3 is TGTGCCACCAGCAGAGACGACAGGGAGAACACTGAAGCTTTCTTT.

For this clonotype: This may be a read error: a much more frequent sequence differs by one nucleotide. The chain recombines TRBV5-1 with TRBJ1-1; the match to TRBD1 covers 7 bases. Per the germline V gene, CDR1 is SGHRS and CDR2 is YFSETQ. This CDR3 region has 12 residues. The CDR3 sequence: CAMGQRDTEAFF. As DNA, the CDR3 is TGCGCGATGGGACAGAGGGACACTGAAGCTTTCTTT.

The genes are TRBV7-9 and TRBJ2-7; D is possibly TRBD1 (5 bases). The V end lost 2 bases, the J end lost 7 bases, and 15 bases lay between the germline ends. The CDR3 covers 14 residues. Germline CDR1 and CDR2: SEHNR and FQNEAQ (reference sequence). The CDR3 is CASSLRGSFGEQYF. As DNA, the CDR3 is TGTGCCAGCAGCTTAAGGGGATCGTTTGGTGAGCAGTACTTC.

This clonotype was counted many times. The gene calls are TRBV9 and TRBJ2-7; a possible D gene is TRBD1 (5 bases). The CDR3 spans 13 residues. V lost 2 bases and J 1 base, leaving 7 bases between the germline ends. Germline loops: CDR1 SGDLS, CDR2 YYNGEE. For the CDR3, the DNA is TGTGCCAGCAGCGTCACAGGTTCCTACGAGCAGTACTTC. Protein sequence: CASSVTGSYEQYF.

In its sample, this clonotype was seen many times. V gene TRBV3-1 combines with J gene TRBJ2-7, with unresolved D. This CDR3 comprises 12 residues. The V gene's germline CDR1 is LGHDT and CDR2 YNNKEL (reference sequence). The V gene lost 2 bases and the J gene lost 7 bases, with 9 bases spanning the gap. This CDR3 is CASSQPLGEQYF. CDR3 nucleotide sequence: TGTGCCAGCAGCCAACCTCTTGGGGAGCAGTACTTC.

The table lists this clonotype with many counts. This rearrangement joins TRBV19 to TRBJ1-4, with TRBD1 as a possible D gene (6 bases). CDR1 and CDR2 (germline): LNHDA, SQIVND (reference sequence). The CDR3 is 15 amino acids. V was clipped by 5 bases and J by 5 bases, with 15 bases between them. In DNA form, the CDR3 reads TGTGCCAGTAGTCCGATGGGACACCAAAATGAAAAACTGTTTTTT. Protein sequence: CASSPMGHQNEKLFF.

The chain uses TRBV11-1 and TRBJ2-3; D unresolved. CDR3 length: 15 residues. V was pared by 6 bases and J by 2 bases, with 15 bases between. Germline CDR1 reads SGHAT; CDR2 reads FQDESV (reference sequence). The CDR3 loop is CASRDLGQYTDTQYF. The DNA for the CDR3 is TGTGCCAGCAGAGACTTAGGGCAGTACACAGATACGCAGTATTTT.

The chain couples TRBV7-2 to TRBJ2-1, with 10 nucleotides matching TRBD2. CDR1 SGHTA and CDR2 FQGNSA come from the germline V gene. The trim removed 3 bases at V and 9 bases at J, leaving 8 bases unmatched. The CDR3 totals 15 residues. The CDR3 sequence is CASSLISGGMSEQFF. The CDR3 nucleotides read TGTGCCAGCAGCTTGATTAGCGGGGGGATGAGTGAGCAGTTCTTC.

Details on this clonotype: One end of the junction does not line up with germline, which may come from a read error. This sequence joins TRBV2 and TRBJ2-5, with no clear D. Germline CDR1 is SNHLY and CDR2 is FYNNEI. The CDR3 totals 11 residues. CDR3 bases: TGTGCCAGCAGTGTGGGCAGTTCCCCCCACTTC. Protein: CASSVGSSPHF.

This clonotype was observed a single time. This clone may be a read error of a much larger clone one base away. Given the absence of the conserved phenylalanine or tryptophan at the CDR3 end, a read error is likely. J is TRBJ1-3 and V is TRBV19; D unresolved. Trimming stripped 4 bases from V and 0 bases from J, with 13 bases between. This CDR3 is built from 16 residues. Germline CDR1 is LNHDA and CDR2 is SQIVND (reference sequence). The CDR3, as DNA: TGTGCCAGTAGTACTCTGGACCGATCCTCTGGAAACACCATATATCTT. The encoded protein is CASSTLDRSSGNTIYL.